This TCR beta chain was recorded in a study of T cell changes during pregnancy in multiple sclerosis. V was clipped by 4 bases and J by 2 bases; unmatched bases: 8. Germline values: CDR1 MGHRA, CDR2 YSYEKL. This CDR3 has 16 amino acids. Some clones are missing from TCRdb's copy, which holds only in-frame ones; the method was immunoSEQ multiplex PCR. The sample shows roughly 45,000 clones, 88% of them seen only once. Source: CD4+ T cells from peripheral blood mononuclear cells, taken in the second trimester of pregnancy. The TCR sequence derives from a female donor with multiple sclerosis, enrolled in a pregnancy study. V is TRBV4-1 and J is TRBJ1-3; the match to TRBD1 covers 7 bases. The CDR3 region has the DNA TGCGCCAGCAGCCTCTCCTCGACAGGGCCTGGAAACACCATATATTTT. Amino acids: CASSLSSTGPGNTIYF.